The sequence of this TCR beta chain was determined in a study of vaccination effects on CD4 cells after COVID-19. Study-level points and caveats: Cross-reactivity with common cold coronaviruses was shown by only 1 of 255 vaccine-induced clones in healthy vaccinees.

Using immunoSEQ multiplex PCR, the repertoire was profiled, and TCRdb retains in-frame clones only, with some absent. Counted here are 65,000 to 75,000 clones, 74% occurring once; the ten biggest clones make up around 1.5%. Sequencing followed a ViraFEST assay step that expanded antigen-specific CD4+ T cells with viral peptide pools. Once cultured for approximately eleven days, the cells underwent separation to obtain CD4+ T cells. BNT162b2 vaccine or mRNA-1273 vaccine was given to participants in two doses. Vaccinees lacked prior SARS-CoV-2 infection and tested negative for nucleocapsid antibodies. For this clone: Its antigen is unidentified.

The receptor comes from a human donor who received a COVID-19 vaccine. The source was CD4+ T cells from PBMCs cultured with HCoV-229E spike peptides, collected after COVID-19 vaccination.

Written as DNA, the CDR3 is TGTGCCACCAAGGGACAGGGTATTGGCGAGCAGTACGTC. Amino acid sequence: CATKGQGIGEQYV. The J gene is TRBJ2-7, the V gene TRBV6-6; TRBD1 agrees at 9 bases. The germline V gene encodes CDR1 MNHNY and CDR2 SVGAGI (reference sequence). V trimming: 10 bases; J trimming: 6 bases; junction bases outside the gene matches: 10. CDR3 length equals 13 residues.